This T cell receptor beta chain was identified in a study of blood T cell repertoires in COVID-19. Study in general: Material from acute and convalescent COVID-19 was sourced from the United States, Italy and Spain.

The germline gives CDR1 KGHSH, CDR2 LQKENI. J lost 3 bases, V lost 5 bases, and 4 bases had no gene match. The CDR3 is 13 amino acids. Assay: immunoSEQ multiplex PCR; the TCRdb copy retains only in-frame clones and omits some. The sample records 95,000 to 150,000 clones, 75% to 85% being singletons. The gene calls are TRBV18 and TRBJ2-7; 7 bases align to TRBD1. Material for sequencing was peripheral blood. This TCR was sampled from a human donor in a cohort sampled during active COVID-19. The CDR3 DNA sequence: TGTGCCAGCTCAGACAGGGCTAGCTACGAGCAGTACTTC. This translates into CASSDRASYEQYF. Full variable domain (rest looked up from reference TRBV18 and TRBJ2-7): NAGVMQNPRHLVRRRGQEARLRCSPMKGHSHVYWYRQLPEEGLKFMVYLQKENIIDESGMPKERFSAEFPKEGPSILRIQQVVRGDSAAYFCASSDRASYEQYFGPGTRLTVT.